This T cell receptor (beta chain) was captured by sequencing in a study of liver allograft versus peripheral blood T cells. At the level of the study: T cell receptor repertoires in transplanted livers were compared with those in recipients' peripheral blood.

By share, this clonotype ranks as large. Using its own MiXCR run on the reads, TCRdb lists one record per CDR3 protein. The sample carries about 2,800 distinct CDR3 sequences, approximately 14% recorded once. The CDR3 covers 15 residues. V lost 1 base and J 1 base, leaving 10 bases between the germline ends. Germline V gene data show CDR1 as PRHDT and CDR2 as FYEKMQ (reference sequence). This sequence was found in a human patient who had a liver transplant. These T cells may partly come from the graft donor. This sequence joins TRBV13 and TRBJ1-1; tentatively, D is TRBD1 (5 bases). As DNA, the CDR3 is TGTGCCAGCAGCTTAGTTCCAGGGTGGAACACTGAAGCTTTCTTT. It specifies CASSLVPGWNTEAFF.